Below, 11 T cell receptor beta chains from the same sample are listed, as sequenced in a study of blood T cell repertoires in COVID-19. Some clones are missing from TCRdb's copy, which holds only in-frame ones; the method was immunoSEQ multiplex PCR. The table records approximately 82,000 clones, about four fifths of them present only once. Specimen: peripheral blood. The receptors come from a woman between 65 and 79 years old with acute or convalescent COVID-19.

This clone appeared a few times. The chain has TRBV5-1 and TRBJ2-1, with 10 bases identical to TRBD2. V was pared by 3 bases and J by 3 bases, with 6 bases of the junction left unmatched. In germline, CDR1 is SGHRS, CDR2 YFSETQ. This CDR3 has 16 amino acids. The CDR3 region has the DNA TGCGCCAGCAGCTCAACCGGGACTAGCGTCTACAATGAGCAGTTCTTC. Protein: CASSSTGTSVYNEQFF.

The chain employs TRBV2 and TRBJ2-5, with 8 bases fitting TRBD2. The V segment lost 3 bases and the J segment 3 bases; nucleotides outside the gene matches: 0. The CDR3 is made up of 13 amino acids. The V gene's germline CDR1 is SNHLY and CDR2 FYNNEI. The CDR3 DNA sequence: TGTGCCAGCAGTGAGGGACTAGAAGAGACCCAGTACTTC. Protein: CASSEGLEETQYF. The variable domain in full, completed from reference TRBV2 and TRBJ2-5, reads EPEVTQTPSHQVTQMGQEVILRCVPISNHLYFYWYRQILGQKVEFLVSFYNNEISEKSEIFDDQFSVERPDGSNFTLKIRSTKLEDSAMYFCASSEGLEETQYFGPGTRLLVL.

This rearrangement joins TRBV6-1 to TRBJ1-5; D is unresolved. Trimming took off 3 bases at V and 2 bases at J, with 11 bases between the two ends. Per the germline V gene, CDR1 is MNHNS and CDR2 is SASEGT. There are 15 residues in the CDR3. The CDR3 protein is CASSERPGGNQPQHF. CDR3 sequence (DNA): TGTGCCAGCAGTGAGCGCCCCGGGGGCAATCAGCCCCAGCATTTT.

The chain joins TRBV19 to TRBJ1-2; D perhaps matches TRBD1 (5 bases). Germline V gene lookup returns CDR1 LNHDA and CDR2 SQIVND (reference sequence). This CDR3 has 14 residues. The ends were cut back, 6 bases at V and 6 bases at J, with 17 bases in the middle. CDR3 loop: CASSPTARVDGYTF. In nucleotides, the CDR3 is TGTGCCAGTAGCCCTACCGCCAGGGTAGATGGCTACACCTTC.

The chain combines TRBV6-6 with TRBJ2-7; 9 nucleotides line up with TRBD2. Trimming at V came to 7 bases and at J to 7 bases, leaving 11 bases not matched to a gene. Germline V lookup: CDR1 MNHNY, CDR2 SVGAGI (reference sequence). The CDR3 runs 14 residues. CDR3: CASTAAGGDREQYF. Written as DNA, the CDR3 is TGTGCCAGCACCGCCGCGGGGGGGGACCGGGAGCAGTACTTC.

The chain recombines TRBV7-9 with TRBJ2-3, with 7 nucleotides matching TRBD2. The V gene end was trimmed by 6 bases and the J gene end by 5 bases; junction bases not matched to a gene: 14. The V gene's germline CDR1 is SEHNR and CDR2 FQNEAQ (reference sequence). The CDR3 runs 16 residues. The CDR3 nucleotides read TGTGCCAGCAGACTTGGGACTACAGCTCCCAGAGATACGCAGTATTTT. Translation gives CASRLGTTAPRDTQYF. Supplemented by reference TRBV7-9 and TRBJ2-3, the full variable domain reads DTGVSQNPRHKITKRGQNVTFRCDPISEHNRLYWYRQTLGQGPEFLTYFQNEAQLEKSRLLSDRFSAERPKGSFSTLEIQRTEQGDSAMYLCASRLGTTAPRDTQYFGPGTRLTVL.

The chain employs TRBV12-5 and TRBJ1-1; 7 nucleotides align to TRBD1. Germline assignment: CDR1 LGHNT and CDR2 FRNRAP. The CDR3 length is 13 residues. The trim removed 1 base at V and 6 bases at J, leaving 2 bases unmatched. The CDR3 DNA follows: TGTGCTAGTGGTTTGGACAGGGGCGCTGAAGCTTTCTTT. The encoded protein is CASGLDRGAEAFF.

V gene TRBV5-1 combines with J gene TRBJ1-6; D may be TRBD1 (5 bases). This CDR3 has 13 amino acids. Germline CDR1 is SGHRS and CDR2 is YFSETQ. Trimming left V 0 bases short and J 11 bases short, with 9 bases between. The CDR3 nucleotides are TGCGCCAGCAGCTTGGAGGGGTTTCCACCCCTCCACTTT. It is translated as CASSLEGFPPLHF.

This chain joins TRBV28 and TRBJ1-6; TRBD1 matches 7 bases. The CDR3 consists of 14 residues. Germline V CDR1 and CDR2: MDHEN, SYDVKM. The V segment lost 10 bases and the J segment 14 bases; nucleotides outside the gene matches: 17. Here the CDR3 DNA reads TGTGCCACCGGCGGCGAGGGGGCGACGAGGGCCCTCCACTTT. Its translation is CATGGEGATRALHF.

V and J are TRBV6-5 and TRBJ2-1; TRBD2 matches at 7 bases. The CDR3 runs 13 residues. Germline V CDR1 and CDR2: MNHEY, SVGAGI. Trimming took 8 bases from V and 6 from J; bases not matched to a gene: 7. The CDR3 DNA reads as TGTGCCAGCGGGGGGGAGCAGGGCAATGAGCAGTTCTTC. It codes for CASGGEQGNEQFF.

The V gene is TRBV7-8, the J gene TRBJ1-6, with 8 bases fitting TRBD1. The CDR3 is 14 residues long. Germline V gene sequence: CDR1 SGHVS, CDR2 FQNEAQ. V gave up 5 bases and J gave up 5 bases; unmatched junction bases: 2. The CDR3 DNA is TGTGCCAGCAGCCTGGGACAGGATAATTCACCCCTCCACTTT. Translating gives CASSLGQDNSPLHF.